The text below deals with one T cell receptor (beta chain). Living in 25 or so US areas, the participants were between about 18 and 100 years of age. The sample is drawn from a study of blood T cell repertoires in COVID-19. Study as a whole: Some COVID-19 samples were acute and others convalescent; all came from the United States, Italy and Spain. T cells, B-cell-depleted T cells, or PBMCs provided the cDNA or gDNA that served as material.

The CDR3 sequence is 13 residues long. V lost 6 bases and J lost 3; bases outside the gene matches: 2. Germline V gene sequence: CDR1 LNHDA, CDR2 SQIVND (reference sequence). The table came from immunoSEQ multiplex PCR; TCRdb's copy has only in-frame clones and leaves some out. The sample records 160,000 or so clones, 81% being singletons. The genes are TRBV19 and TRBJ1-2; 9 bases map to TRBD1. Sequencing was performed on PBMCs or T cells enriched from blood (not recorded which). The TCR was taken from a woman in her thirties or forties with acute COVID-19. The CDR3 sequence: CASRDRGDYGYTF. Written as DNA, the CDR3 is TGTGCCAGTAGAGACAGGGGGGACTATGGCTACACCTTC.